This entry lists 10 T cell receptor beta chains sequenced from one sample in a study of T cell repertoires in cytomegalovirus infection. MiXCR, applied by TCRdb to the reads, yields one record per CDR3 protein. The sample includes a few hundred thousand distinct CDR3 sequences, approximately 42% of them seen just once. The antigens of these receptors remain unknown. Sequenced material: cultured PBMCs, taken from culture after CMV antigen stimulation. The receptors come from a human donor in good health (CMV status not recorded). Some clones in this sample may be carry-over from other donors' samples.

The chain has TRBV12-3 or TRBV12-4 and TRBJ1-2; D possibly corresponds to TRBD1 (5 bases). The CDR3 runs to 13 residues. The V end lost 10 bases, the J end lost 7 bases, and 19 bases lay between the germline ends. In DNA form, the CDR3 reads TGTGCCACATCGGGACTCTTGGGACGTGGCTACACCTTC. This translates into CATSGLLGRGYTF.

This clonotype was observed a handful of times. The chain joins TRBV6-1 to TRBJ1-1; D is unclear. V was pared by 7 bases and J by 5 bases, with 17 bases between. The CDR3 is 14 residues long. The germline gives CDR1 MNHNS, CDR2 SASEGT. The CDR3 DNA reads TGTGCCAGCAATATGAACTGGAGGAGGACTGAAGCTTTCTTT. This encodes CASNMNWRRTEAFF.

This rearrangement joins TRBV20-1 to TRBJ1-3; 7 positions match TRBD1. The CDR3 is made up of 14 amino acids. The junction had 7 bases not matched to a gene; V was cut back by 5 bases and J by 3 bases. In germline, CDR1 is DFQATT, CDR2 SNEGSKA (reference sequence). The CDR3 DNA follows: TGCAGTGCTTCCTCGACAGGGTATGGAAACACCATATATTTT. It codes for CSASSTGYGNTIYF.

The chain has TRBV20-1 and TRBJ1-6; the D is unclear. The V gene lost 4 bases and the J gene lost 5 bases, with 18 bases spanning the gap. Germline V CDR1 and CDR2: DFQATT, SNEGSKA (reference sequence). This CDR3 region has 16 residues. The CDR3 loop reads CSATLSGIGDNSPLHF. In DNA, the CDR3 is TGCAGTGCTACACTTAGTGGGATTGGGGATAATTCACCCCTCCACTTT.

This clonotype showed up just a few times. The gene calls are TRBV20-1 and TRBJ2-1; 9 positions agree with TRBD2. From germline, CDR1 is DFQATT and CDR2 SNEGSKA (reference sequence). J gave up 7 bases and V 1 base, and 5 bases lay outside the gene matches. The CDR3 loop spans 14 amino acids. CDR3 residues: CSARVAGVGNEQFF. The DNA of the CDR3 is TGCAGTGCTAGAGTAGCGGGAGTTGGGAATGAGCAGTTCTTC.

This clonotype has ten or more counts. The chain couples TRBV7-2 to TRBJ2-2; D ambiguous. This CDR3 has 14 amino acids. Germline V CDR1 and CDR2: SGHTA, FQGNSA. Deletions cut 5 bases from V and 6 bases from J, with 13 bases between. The chain's CDR3 is CASSRRLGSGELFF. The CDR3, as DNA: TGTGCCAGCAGCCGACGACTGGGGTCCGGGGAGCTGTTTTTT.

This clonotype was picked up a small number of times. The chain carries TRBV7-6 and TRBJ2-7; D is ambiguous. In germline, CDR1 is SGHVS, CDR2 FNYEAQ. The germline V and J ends were trimmed by 5 bases and 2 bases, with 16 bases remaining between them. This CDR3 contains 15 residues. DNA of the CDR3: TGTGCCAGCAGCGACGGTAGGGCAGGACCCTACGAGCAGTACTTC. Amino acids: CASSDGRAGPYEQYF.

The rearrangement joins TRBV20-1 to TRBJ2-1; tentative D call: TRBD1 (5 bases). The CDR3 is 14 residues long. Per germline, CDR1 DFQATT and CDR2 SNEGSKA (reference sequence). V lost 1 base, J lost 5 bases, and 12 bases lay in between. The CDR3 loop reads CSARVAGWNNEQFF. Here the CDR3 DNA reads TGCAGTGCTAGAGTCGCAGGGTGGAACAATGAGCAGTTCTTC.

This clonotype was counted a few times. This sequence joins TRBV19 and TRBJ2-7, with a tentative D call TRBD2 (6 bases). The CDR3 is made up of 15 amino acids. V lost 5 bases, J lost 2 bases, and 16 bases lay in between. In germline, CDR1 is LNHDA, CDR2 SQIVND (reference sequence). CDR3 DNA sequence: TGTGCCAGTAGTCCGGGACTCGAGACACCCTACGAGCAGTACTTC. It is translated as CASSPGLETPYEQYF.

This chain joins TRBV3-1 and TRBJ2-3; the D gene is possibly TRBD1 (6 bases). CDR1 is LGHDT and CDR2 is YNNKEL in the germline V gene (reference sequence). CDR3 length: 14 residues. Trimming cost V 1 base and J 9 bases, with 14 bases left between them. CDR3 residues: CASSQAGTPETQYF. DNA for the CDR3: TGTGCCAGCAGCCAAGCAGGGACACCCGAAACGCAGTATTTT.